Listed below are T cell receptor beta chains from one sample, sequenced in a study of T cell changes during pregnancy in multiple sclerosis. Some clones are missing from TCRdb's copy, which holds only in-frame ones; the method was immunoSEQ multiplex PCR. The sample has over 70,000 clones; 92% are singletons. This sample comprised peripheral blood, obtained in the third trimester of pregnancy. The receptors were gathered from a female donor in good health, enrolled as a control in a pregnancy study. CDR3s include the opening cysteine and the closing phenylalanine or tryptophan. Fields, in order: V gene, clone size, J gene, D gene, CDR3 DNA, CDR3 protein. D genes are given only for firm matches. Some rows have no size entry. The others give once, few or many, or a class for an expanded clone.

V gene: TRBV18; clone size: -; J gene: TRBJ1-1; D gene: -; CDR3 DNA: TGTGCCAGCTCACCAAGACAGGTGAACACTGAAGCTTTCTTT; CDR3 protein: CASSPRQVNTEAFF
V gene: TRBV19; clone size: -; J gene: TRBJ1-5; D gene: TRBD1; CDR3 DNA: TGTGCCAGTACCGATACAGGGGGCGTTTGGAGCAATCAGCCCCAGCATTTT; CDR3 protein: CASTDTGGVWSNQPQHF
V gene: TRBV5-1; clone size: -; J gene: TRBJ1-6; D gene: TRBD1; CDR3 DNA: TGCGCCAGCAGCTTTGGCACAGGGGGCAGTAATAATTCACCCCTCCACTTT; CDR3 protein: CASSFGTGGSNNSPLHF
V gene: TRBV7-2; clone size: -; J gene: TRBJ2-7; D gene: -; CDR3 DNA: TGTGCCAGCAGCTTAGACGGGGGGCTTTACGAGCAGTACTTC; CDR3 protein: CASSLDGGLYEQYF
V gene: TRBV4-2; clone size: -; J gene: TRBJ2-1; D gene: TRBD2; CDR3 DNA: TGTGCCAGCAGCCAAGGCGGGGGGTCCAGCTCCTACAATGAGCAGTTCTTC; CDR3 protein: CASSQGGGSSSYNEQFF
V gene: TRBV5-1; clone size: -; J gene: TRBJ2-1; D gene: -; CDR3 DNA: TGCGCCAGCAGAGCACGGGTGAATGAGCAGTTCTTC; CDR3 protein: CASRARVNEQFF
V gene: TRBV6-4; clone size: -; J gene: TRBJ2-1; D gene: TRBD2; CDR3 DNA: TGTGCCAGCAGTGACTCACCGGGGGGGCCATACAATGAGCAGTTCTTC; CDR3 protein: CASSDSPGGPYNEQFF
V gene: TRBV28; clone size: -; J gene: TRBJ2-1; D gene: TRBD2; CDR3 DNA: TGTGCCAGCAGTCCTACTAGCGGACGGAGTGAGCAGTTCTTC; CDR3 protein: CASSPTSGRSEQFF
V gene: TRBV28; clone size: few; J gene: TRBJ2-7; D gene: -; CDR3 DNA: TGTGCCAGCAGTCGTACGGGTTCCCCATCCTACGAGCAGTACTTC; CDR3 protein: CASSRTGSPSYEQYF
V gene: TRBV5-1; clone size: once; J gene: TRBJ1-5; D gene: -; CDR3 DNA: TGCGCCAGCAGCCTAAGTCCACAGGGTATCGGCAATCAGCCCCAGCATTTT; CDR3 protein: CASSLSPQGIGNQPQHF
V gene: TRBV5-4; clone size: once; J gene: TRBJ1-1; D gene: -; CDR3 DNA: TGTGCCAGCAGCGAGACAGGTTTGAACACTGAAGCTTTCTTT; CDR3 protein: CASSETGLNTEAFF
V gene: TRBV5-8; clone size: -; J gene: TRBJ1-1; D gene: -; CDR3 DNA: TGTGCCAGCAGCTTGGTGGTAGACACTGAAGCTTTCTTT; CDR3 protein: CASSLVVDTEAFF
V gene: TRBV7-9; clone size: -; J gene: TRBJ1-4; D gene: -; CDR3 DNA: TGTGCCAGCAGCCCCCCCGCGGCTAATGAAAAACTGTTTTTT; CDR3 protein: CASSPPAANEKLFF
V gene: TRBV5-1; clone size: -; J gene: TRBJ2-3; D gene: -; CDR3 DNA: TGCGCCAGCAGGTCTGGGGGCCGCAGTTTGGATACGCAGTATTTT; CDR3 protein: CASRSGGRSLDTQYF
V gene: TRBV28; clone size: -; J gene: TRBJ1-5; D gene: TRBD1; CDR3 DNA: TGTGCCAGCAGACTACGCTACAGGGGGCGGAATCAGCCCCAGCATTTT; CDR3 protein: CASRLRYRGRNQPQHF
V gene: TRBV5-1; clone size: -; J gene: TRBJ2-5; D gene: TRBD2; CDR3 DNA: TGCGCCAGCAGCTTGGGAGGTAGCGGGGGGCAAGAGACCCAGTACTTC; CDR3 protein: CASSLGGSGGQETQYF
V gene: TRBV9; clone size: -; J gene: TRBJ2-1; D gene: -; CDR3 DNA: TGTGCCAGCAGCGTAGGTGGAGCGGTGGACAATGAGCAGTTCTTC; CDR3 protein: CASSVGGAVDNEQFF
V gene: TRBV7-9; clone size: -; J gene: TRBJ1-3; D gene: -; CDR3 DNA: TGTGCCAGCAGCTTATTACAGTCTGGAAACACCATATATTTT; CDR3 protein: CASSLLQSGNTIYF
V gene: TRBV18; clone size: -; J gene: TRBJ2-1; D gene: TRBD2; CDR3 DNA: TGTGCCAGCTCCCCCAGCGGGGGTAGCTCCTACAATGAGCAGTTCTTC; CDR3 protein: CASSPSGGSSYNEQFF
V gene: TRBV5-4; clone size: -; J gene: TRBJ2-7; D gene: -; CDR3 DNA: TGTGCCAGCAGCACAGGGTACGAGCAGTACTTC; CDR3 protein: CASSTGYEQYF
V gene: TRBV19; clone size: -; J gene: TRBJ2-2; D gene: TRBD1; CDR3 DNA: TGTGCCAGTAGTAGGGACAGGGAGGGGGCCGGGGAGCTGTTTTTT; CDR3 protein: CASSRDREGAGELFF
V gene: TRBV4-1; clone size: -; J gene: TRBJ2-1; D gene: TRBD2; CDR3 DNA: TGCGCCAGCAGCCTCCCCGGACTAGCGGGGGACAATGAGCAGTTCTTC; CDR3 protein: CASSLPGLAGDNEQFF
V gene: TRBV19; clone size: once; J gene: TRBJ2-1; D gene: TRBD1; CDR3 DNA: TGTGCCAGTAGTATTAGTAGGGGGCTCGACAATGAGCAGTTCTTC; CDR3 protein: CASSISRGLDNEQFF
V gene: TRBV6-1; clone size: -; J gene: TRBJ2-5; D gene: -; CDR3 DNA: TGTGCCAGCAGAGAGGGGGTTCAGGAGACCCAGTACTTC; CDR3 protein: CASREGVQETQYF
V gene: TRBV11-2; clone size: -; J gene: TRBJ1-4; D gene: -; CDR3 DNA: TGTGCCAGCAGCCCGTCAAGACAGAATAATGAAAAACTGTTTTTT; CDR3 protein: CASSPSRQNNEKLFF
V gene: TRBV6-5; clone size: -; J gene: TRBJ1-5; D gene: -; CDR3 DNA: TGTGCCAGCAGTCTCCGACAGGGCAATCAGCCCCAGCATTTT; CDR3 protein: CASSLRQGNQPQHF
V gene: TRBV18; clone size: -; J gene: TRBJ2-7; D gene: TRBD1; CDR3 DNA: TGTGCCAGCTCAGTCAGATTCGACAGGGGCGACGAGCAGTACTTC; CDR3 protein: CASSVRFDRGDEQYF
V gene: TRBV5-1; clone size: -; J gene: TRBJ2-7; D gene: TRBD2; CDR3 DNA: TGCGCCAGCAGGCCGACGGCGGGGGTACCGGACTACGAGCAGTACTTC; CDR3 protein: CASRPTAGVPDYEQYF
V gene: TRBV7-2; clone size: -; J gene: TRBJ2-7; D gene: TRBD2; CDR3 DNA: TGTGCCAGCACTAGCGGGGCCCTCTACGAGCAGTACTTC; CDR3 protein: CASTSGALYEQYF
V gene: TRBV6-1; clone size: -; J gene: TRBJ2-7; D gene: -; CDR3 DNA: TGTGCCAGCAGTGTCCCAGTTAACAGGGTCTCCGAGCAGTACTTC; CDR3 protein: CASSVPVNRVSEQYF
V gene: TRBV5-1; clone size: once; J gene: TRBJ1-2; D gene: -; CDR3 DNA: TGCGCCAGCAGCTTTGGGGCTACCACTAACTATGGCTACACCTTC; CDR3 protein: CASSFGATTNYGYTF
V gene: TRBV6-6; clone size: -; J gene: TRBJ2-1; D gene: TRBD1; CDR3 DNA: TGTGCCAGCAACGAACCAGACAGGGCAGGCGAGCAGTTCTTC; CDR3 protein: CASNEPDRAGEQFF
V gene: TRBV28; clone size: -; J gene: TRBJ1-2; D gene: TRBD1; CDR3 DNA: TGTGCCAGCAGTACTGGGACAGGGTCTCTTTCTAACTATGGCTACACCTTC; CDR3 protein: CASSTGTGSLSNYGYTF
V gene: TRBV28; clone size: -; J gene: TRBJ2-2; D gene: -; CDR3 DNA: TGTGCCAGCAGAGCGGGGAACACCGGGGAGCTGTTTTTT; CDR3 protein: CASRAGNTGELFF
V gene: TRBV19; clone size: -; J gene: TRBJ2-3; D gene: TRBD2; CDR3 DNA: TGTGCCAGTCGGAATAGCGGGGGGGTCACAGATACGCAGTATTTT; CDR3 protein: CASRNSGGVTDTQYF
V gene: TRBV4-1; clone size: -; J gene: TRBJ1-1; D gene: TRBD1; CDR3 DNA: TGCGCCAGCAGCCTTACAGGGGATCGGACTGAAGCTTTCTTT; CDR3 protein: CASSLTGDRTEAFF
V gene: TRBV28; clone size: once; J gene: TRBJ1-2; D gene: TRBD1; CDR3 DNA: TGTGCCAGCAGTTTGGGACAGCGCTATGGCTACACCTTC; CDR3 protein: CASSLGQRYGYTF
V gene: TRBV7-2; clone size: -; J gene: TRBJ2-5; D gene: TRBD1; CDR3 DNA: TGTGCCAGCAGCTCAGGGACAGTGCAGGGGACCCAGTACTTC; CDR3 protein: CASSSGTVQGTQYF
V gene: TRBV7-2; clone size: -; J gene: TRBJ2-3; D gene: TRBD2; CDR3 DNA: TGTGCCAGCAGCTTCACGGGAGGGTCAGATACGCAGTATTTT; CDR3 protein: CASSFTGGSDTQYF
V gene: TRBV6-1; clone size: -; J gene: TRBJ2-7; D gene: TRBD2; CDR3 DNA: TGTGCCAGCAGTGAAGGGCTAGCGGGGGGGATCGACGAGCAGTACTTC; CDR3 protein: CASSEGLAGGIDEQYF
V gene: TRBV2; clone size: -; J gene: TRBJ2-5; D gene: TRBD2; CDR3 DNA: TGTGCCAGCAGTGAAGGGCTAGCGGGGGGGCATGAGACCCAGTACTTC; CDR3 protein: CASSEGLAGGHETQYF
V gene: TRBV18; clone size: -; J gene: TRBJ1-5; D gene: -; CDR3 DNA: TGTGCCAGCTCACGCAGAGGAGACCAAGAGCCCCAGCATTTT; CDR3 protein: CASSRRGDQEPQHF
V gene: TRBV25-1; clone size: -; J gene: TRBJ2-5; D gene: -; CDR3 DNA: TGTGCCAGCAGTGAATTGGGCGGGGGCACCGAGACCCAGTACTTC; CDR3 protein: CASSELGGGTETQYF
V gene: TRBV11-2; clone size: -; J gene: TRBJ2-3; D gene: TRBD2; CDR3 DNA: TGTGCCAGCAGCTTTCGGGGGGGAAAGTCGGATACGCAGTATTTT; CDR3 protein: CASSFRGGKSDTQYF
V gene: TRBV27; clone size: -; J gene: TRBJ2-7; D gene: -; CDR3 DNA: TGTGCCAGCAGACGTGGAACAGGGTTGTACGAGCAGTACTTC; CDR3 protein: CASRRGTGLYEQYF
V gene: TRBV11-3; clone size: -; J gene: TRBJ2-1; D gene: TRBD2; CDR3 DNA: TGTGCCAGCAGCTCCTCCCCCAAACTAGCGGGAGGGGATACCTATGAGCAGTTCTTC; CDR3 protein: CASSSSPKLAGGDTYEQFF
V gene: TRBV10-1; clone size: -; J gene: TRBJ2-3; D gene: TRBD1; CDR3 DNA: TGCGCCAGCAGTGAAACAGGGGGCACAGATACGCAGTATTTT; CDR3 protein: CASSETGGTDTQYF
V gene: TRBV2; clone size: once; J gene: TRBJ1-1; D gene: TRBD1; CDR3 DNA: TGTGCCAGCAGTGAACAGGGGGACACTGAAGCTTTCTTT; CDR3 protein: CASSEQGDTEAFF
V gene: TRBV5-4; clone size: -; J gene: TRBJ1-2; D gene: -; CDR3 DNA: TGTGCCAGCAGCCCCGGTCCTACGTATAACTATGGCTACACCTTC; CDR3 protein: CASSPGPTYNYGYTF
V gene: TRBV5-1; clone size: once; J gene: TRBJ2-2; D gene: TRBD2; CDR3 DNA: TGCGCCAGCAGCTCTGCTAGCGGGGGGCCAACGAACACCGGGGAGCTGTTTTTT; CDR3 protein: CASSSASGGPTNTGELFF
V gene: TRBV4-1; clone size: few; J gene: TRBJ1-6; D gene: TRBD1; CDR3 DNA: TGCGCCAGCAGCCAGGGACAGGGGGCCTATGGTTCACCCCTCCACTTT; CDR3 protein: CASSQGQGAYGSPLHF
V gene: TRBV7-6; clone size: -; J gene: TRBJ2-1; D gene: TRBD2; CDR3 DNA: TGTGCCAGCAGTCCGGCGGGGGCCTACAATGAGCAGTTCTTC; CDR3 protein: CASSPAGAYNEQFF
V gene: TRBV6-1; clone size: -; J gene: TRBJ2-7; D gene: -; CDR3 DNA: TGTGCCAGCAGTGAATCTGGGGCGCCTGGGGAGCAGTACTTC; CDR3 protein: CASSESGAPGEQYF
V gene: TRBV29-1; clone size: once; J gene: TRBJ1-5; D gene: -; CDR3 DNA: TGCAGCGTCAGGGTGGGGAGCAATCAGCCCCAGCATTTT; CDR3 protein: CSVRVGSNQPQHF